These 21 T cell receptor beta chains were sequenced from one sample in a study of blood T cell repertoires in COVID-19. Clones were read by immunoSEQ multiplex PCR, and TCRdb kept only the in-frame ones, dropping some. The sample holds fewer than 200,000 clones, about 82% seen once. Source material: peripheral blood. The receptors here all came from an older man with active or convalescent COVID-19.

This clone was recorded once. This chain joins TRBV18 and TRBJ2-5; 7 bases fit TRBD1. From germline, CDR1 is KGHSH and CDR2 LQKENI. CDR3 size: 15 residues. Trimming at V came to 5 bases and at J to 0 bases, leaving 6 bases not matched to a gene. The CDR3 here is CASSGDRVNQETQYF. CDR3 sequence (DNA): TGTGCCAGCTCAGGGGACAGAGTGAACCAAGAGACCCAGTACTTC.

The chain couples TRBV18 to TRBJ1-1; D gene uncertain. V was trimmed by 7 bases and J by 5 bases, leaving 14 bases between them. This CDR3 has 13 amino acids. CDR1 KGHSH and CDR2 LQKENI come from the germline V gene. The CDR3 spells CASFKEVRTEAFF. The DNA of the CDR3 is TGTGCCAGCTTCAAAGAGGTGAGGACTGAAGCTTTCTTT.

In this sample, this clone turned up once. The chain joins TRBV12-3 or TRBV12-4 to TRBJ2-7; no clear D gene. This CDR3 has 11 amino acids. V was trimmed by 4 bases and J by 4 bases, leaving 5 bases between them. CDR3 DNA: TGTGCCAGCAGTTCTAGATACGAGCAGTACTTC. The encoded protein is CASSSRYEQYF.

The chain uses TRBV19 and TRBJ1-5; TRBD1 matches at 8 bases. V shed 5 bases, J shed 0 bases, and the junction held 3 bases outside the gene matches. Germline assignment: CDR1 LNHDA and CDR2 SQIVND (reference sequence). This CDR3 is built from 15 residues. The CDR3 protein is CASSWDRLSNQPQHF. CDR3 in DNA: TGTGCCAGTAGTTGGGACAGGCTTAGCAATCAGCCCCAGCATTTT.

This chain joins TRBV28 and TRBJ2-5; the D gene is possibly TRBD2 (6 bases). V lost 5 bases, J lost 4 bases, and 17 bases lay in between. CDR1 is MDHEN, CDR2 SYDVKM, per germline. The length of the CDR3 is 15 residues. CDR3 bases: TGTGCCAGCAGTCCACTAGGGAGGAATACAGAGACCCAGTACTTC. Protein sequence: CASSPLGRNTETQYF.

CDR3 sequence reads: CASSPRGGLDTDTQYF. CDR3 nucleotides: TGTGCCAGCAGCCCCCGGGGGGGACTGGATACAGATACGCAGTATTTT. The J gene is TRBJ2-3, the V gene TRBV7-9; 8 bases are shared with TRBD2. With 5 bases clipped from V and 3 bases from J, the junction kept 10 bases outside the gene matches. This CDR3 has 16 amino acids. The germline V gene encodes CDR1 SEHNR and CDR2 FQNEAQ (reference sequence).

The rearrangement links TRBV5-1 to TRBJ2-7; weak D call: TRBD1 (6 bases). The CDR3 is 14 residues long. The V end lost 0 bases, the J end lost 5 bases, and 12 bases lay between the germline ends. Germline V lookup: CDR1 SGHRS, CDR2 YFSETQ. CDR3 nucleotides: TGCGCCAGCAGCTTGGCGTGGGCAGGGGACGAGCAGTACTTC. Translation: CASSLAWAGDEQYF.

This clone has just a few counts. This chain links TRBV4-3 with TRBJ1-3; D gene ambiguous. The CDR3 is 15 residues long. The germline V gene has CDR1 LGHNA and CDR2 YSLEER. The V end lost 0 bases, the J end lost 0 bases, and 6 bases lay between the germline ends. The CDR3 nucleotides read TGCGCCAGCAGCCAAGAGGCCAGCTCTGGAAACACCATATATTTT. Protein: CASSQEASSGNTIYF.

The J gene is TRBJ2-7, the V gene TRBV10-3; tentatively, D is TRBD1 (6 bases). This CDR3 spans 13 amino acids. Per germline, CDR1 ENHRY and CDR2 SYGVKD. V was pared by 5 bases and J by 3 bases, with 11 bases between. As DNA, the CDR3 is TGTGCCATCAGTTTCGGGACAAGCTACGAGCAGTACTTC. Its protein is CAISFGTSYEQYF.

This clone has a single count. This chain connects TRBV4-3 to TRBJ1-1; 8 bases agree with TRBD1. CDR1 is LGHNA and CDR2 is YSLEER in the germline V gene. The CDR3 has 15 residues. V dropped 1 base and J dropped 3; count of bases not matched to a gene: 4. The CDR3 nucleotides are TGCGCCAGCAGCCAAGGACAGGGGAGATACACTGAAGCTTTCTTT. Protein: CASSQGQGRYTEAFF.

The V gene is TRBV7-9, the J gene TRBJ1-6; weak D call: TRBD1 (6 bases). The CDR3 is made up of 14 amino acids. Trimming pared 7 bases from V and 8 bases from J, leaving 15 bases between. Germline CDR1 reads SEHNR; CDR2 reads FQNEAQ (reference sequence). CDR3 amino acids: CASNDRMGDSPLHF. DNA of the CDR3: TGTGCCAGCAACGACAGGATGGGAGATTCACCCCTCCACTTT.

The CDR3 DNA sequence: TGTGCCAGCAGTCCAGGGAGGGAGGTGAACACTGAAGCTTTCTTT. Amino acids: CASSPGREVNTEAFF. The chain has TRBV2 and TRBJ1-1; perhaps TRBD1 as D (5 bases). Between the trimmed V and J ends, which lost 5 bases and 0 bases, there was a span of 13 bases. This CDR3 is 15 amino acids long. Germline V CDR1 and CDR2: SNHLY, FYNNEI.

The V gene is TRBV4-3, the J gene TRBJ2-3, with 7 bases that match TRBD1. The CDR3 has 16 residues. Germline V CDR1 and CDR2: LGHNA, YSLEER. The junction had 6 bases not matched to a gene; V was cut back by 1 base and J by 2 bases. In nucleotides, the CDR3 is TGCGCCAGCAGCCAAGTCAAGACAGGGCACACAGATACGCAGTATTTT. It is translated as CASSQVKTGHTDTQYF.

The chain couples TRBV10-3 to TRBJ1-5; D remains unclear. The CDR3 totals 13 residues. Germline CDR1 reads ENHRY; CDR2 reads SYGVKD. Trimming pared 4 bases from V and 6 bases from J, leaving 10 bases between. The CDR3 region has the DNA TGTGCCATCAGTGCCGGGGTTGGTCAGCCCCAGCATTTT. It encodes CAISAGVGQPQHF.

The chain has TRBV5-1 and TRBJ2-5; the match to TRBD1 covers 10 bases. Germline loops: CDR1 SGHRS, CDR2 YFSETQ. The junction had 12 bases not matched to a gene; V was cut back by 0 bases and J by 7 bases. This CDR3 spans 17 amino acids. CDR3 residues: CASSLDVVGQGWVTQYF. CDR3 nucleotide sequence: TGCGCCAGCAGCTTGGACGTGGTGGGACAGGGGTGGGTGACCCAGTACTTC.

This clone was picked up a small number of times. Other DNA sequences in the sample encode the same CDR3. The rearrangement uses TRBV12-3 or TRBV12-4 and TRBJ1-5; D unresolved. The V end lost 3 bases, the J end lost 4 bases, and 7 bases lay between the germline ends. CDR3 size: 13 residues. The CDR3 DNA reads as TGTGCCAGCAGTTTGACGGGGAATCAGCCCCAGCATTTT. This codes for CASSLTGNQPQHF.

This clone was recorded once. This chain joins TRBV28 and TRBJ2-5; D is perhaps TRBD2 (6 bases). Germline assignment: CDR1 MDHEN and CDR2 SYDVKM. Trimming left V 3 bases short and J 6 bases short, with 20 bases between. The CDR3 loop spans 16 amino acids. The DNA of the CDR3 is TGTGCCAGCAGTTTTGAGCGGGCGGGGAATGAAAAGACCCAGTACTTC. Translating gives CASSFERAGNEKTQYF.

This rearrangement joins TRBV30 to TRBJ2-7, with TRBD2 as a possible D gene (5 bases). The CDR3 is 13 amino acids. Germline V lookup: CDR1 GTSNPN, CDR2 SVGIG (reference sequence). Trimming shortened V by 4 bases and J by 0 bases, and 10 bases separated the two germline ends. The CDR3 loop reads CAWTSGISYEQYF. CDR3 in DNA: TGTGCCTGGACCAGCGGCATCTCCTACGAGCAGTACTTC.

The rearrangement links TRBV14 to TRBJ1-1; possibly TRBD1 for D (6 bases). V lost 1 base, J lost 4 bases, and 13 bases lay in between. The CDR3 extends over 15 amino acids. Germline values: CDR1 SGHDN, CDR2 FVKESK. For the CDR3, the DNA is TGTGCCAGCAGCCAAGTTGGGGGGGCGAGCACTGAAGCTTTCTTT. Protein product: CASSQVGGASTEAFF.

The chain has TRBV7-2 and TRBJ1-1; 7 bases are a match to TRBD1. CDR1 is SGHTA and CDR2 is FQGNSA in the germline V gene. The CDR3 contains 14 residues. V dropped 8 bases and J dropped 1; count of bases not matched to a gene: 7. The CDR3 is CASSKRTGNTEAFF. CDR3 DNA: TGTGCCAGCTCCAAGAGGACAGGGAACACTGAAGCTTTCTTT.

This clone has more than one count but fewer than ten. The rearrangement links TRBV6-1 to TRBJ2-5; D is undetermined. Germline CDR1 reads MNHNS; CDR2 reads SASEGT. CDR3 length: 13 amino acids. Deletions cut 5 bases from V and 5 bases from J, with 12 bases between. The CDR3 region has the DNA TGTGCCAGCAGTATCACTACAAGGGAGACCCAGTACTTC. Translated, it gives CASSITTRETQYF.